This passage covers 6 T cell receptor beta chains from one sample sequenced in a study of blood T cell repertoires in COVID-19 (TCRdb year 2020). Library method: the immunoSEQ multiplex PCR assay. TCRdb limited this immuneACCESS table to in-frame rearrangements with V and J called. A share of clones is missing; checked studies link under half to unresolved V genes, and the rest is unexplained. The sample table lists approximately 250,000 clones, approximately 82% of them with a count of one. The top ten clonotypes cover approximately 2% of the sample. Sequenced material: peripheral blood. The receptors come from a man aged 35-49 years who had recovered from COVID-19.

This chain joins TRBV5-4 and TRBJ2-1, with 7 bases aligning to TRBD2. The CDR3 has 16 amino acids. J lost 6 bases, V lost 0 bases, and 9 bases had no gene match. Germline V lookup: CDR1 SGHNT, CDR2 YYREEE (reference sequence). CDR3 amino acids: CASSLGSAGLGNEQFF. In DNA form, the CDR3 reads TGTGCCAGCAGCTTGGGATCAGCGGGGTTAGGCAATGAGCAGTTCTTC.

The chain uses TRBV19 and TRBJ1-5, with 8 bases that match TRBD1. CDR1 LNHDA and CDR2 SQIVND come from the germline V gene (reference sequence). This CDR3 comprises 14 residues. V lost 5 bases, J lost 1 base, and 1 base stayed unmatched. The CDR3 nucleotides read TGTGCCAGTAGTCGACAGGGGAGCAATCAGCCCCAGCATTTT. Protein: CASSRQGSNQPQHF.

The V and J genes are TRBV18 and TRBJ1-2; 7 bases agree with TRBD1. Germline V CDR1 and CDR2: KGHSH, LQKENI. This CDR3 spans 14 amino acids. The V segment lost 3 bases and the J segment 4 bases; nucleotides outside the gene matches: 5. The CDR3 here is CASSPGQDTYGYTF. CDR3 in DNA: TGTGCCAGCTCACCCGGACAGGATACCTATGGCTACACCTTC.

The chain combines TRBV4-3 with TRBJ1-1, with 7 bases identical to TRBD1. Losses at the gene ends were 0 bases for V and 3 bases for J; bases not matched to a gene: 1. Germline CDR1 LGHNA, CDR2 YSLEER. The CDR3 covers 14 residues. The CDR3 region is CASSQDRGDTEAFF. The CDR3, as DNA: TGCGCCAGCAGCCAAGACAGGGGGGACACTGAAGCTTTCTTT.

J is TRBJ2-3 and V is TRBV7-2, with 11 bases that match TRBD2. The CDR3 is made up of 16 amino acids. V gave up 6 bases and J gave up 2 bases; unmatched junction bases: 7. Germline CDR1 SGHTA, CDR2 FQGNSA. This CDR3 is CASSLGTSGFTDTQYF. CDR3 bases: TGTGCCAGCAGTCTTGGGACTAGCGGTTTCACAGATACGCAGTATTTT.

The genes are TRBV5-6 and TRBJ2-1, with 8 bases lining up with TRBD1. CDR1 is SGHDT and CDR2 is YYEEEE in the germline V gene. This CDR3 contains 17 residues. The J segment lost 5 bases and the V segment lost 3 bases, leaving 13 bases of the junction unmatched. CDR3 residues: CASSSVPDRAINNEQFF. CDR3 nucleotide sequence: TGTGCCAGCAGCTCAGTTCCGGACAGGGCGATTAACAATGAGCAGTTCTTC.